Listed below are T cell receptor beta chains from one sample, sequenced in a study of radiation and T cells in renal cell carcinoma. The protocol was immunoSEQ multiplex PCR, while the TCRdb copy is restricted to in-frame clones and leaves out a portion. The sample carries 10,000 to 15,000 clones, approximately 68% recorded once. The starting material was tumor tissue, obtained from a patient whose treatment was nephrectomy without radiotherapy. Receptors originate from a woman aged 80 or over with renal cell carcinoma. Both conserved end residues are part of each CDR3. D genes are given only for firm matches. Clone size is shown for a subset of rows, as once, few, many or a class of expanded clone.

clone_size j_call d_call v_call cdr3_aa cdr3_nt
few TRBJ1-5 . TRBV2 CASSWGEHNQPQHF TGTGCCAGCAGTTGGGGAGAACACAATCAGCCCCAGCATTTT
. TRBJ1-1 . TRBV7-9 CASSLVKGITEAFF TGTGCCAGCAGCTTAGTTAAGGGAATCACTGAAGCTTTCTTT
. TRBJ2-3 TRBD2 TRBV4-2 CASSERGGVVDTQYF TGTGCCAGCAGTGAGCGGGGGGGTGTGGTAGATACGCAGTATTTT
. TRBJ1-6 . TRBV7-9 CASSFNLRRKNSPLHF TGTGCCAGCAGCTTTAATTTGAGGAGAAAGAATTCACCCCTCCACTTT
. TRBJ1-2 . TRBV2 CAGYRDNYGYTF TGTGCCGGTTACAGGGATAACTATGGCTACACCTTC
. TRBJ1-1 . TRBV5-8 CASSLTLNTEAFF TGTGCCAGCAGCTTGACACTGAACACTGAAGCTTTCTTT
few TRBJ2-1 TRBD1 TRBV18 CASPPEDRGLNEQFF TGTGCCAGCCCCCCAGAGGACAGGGGGCTTAATGAGCAGTTCTTC
. TRBJ1-5 TRBD1 TRBV6-6 CASQRDRVQPQHF TGTGCCAGCCAACGGGACAGGGTCCAGCCCCAGCATTTT
. TRBJ2-5 TRBD1 TRBV2 CASSEQGVETQYF TGTGCCAGCAGTGAACAGGGGGTCGAGACCCAGTACTTC
. TRBJ1-5 . TRBV7-2 CASSFPGQPQHF TGTGCCAGCAGCTTCCCGGGGCAGCCCCAGCATTTT
. TRBJ1-1 TRBD1 TRBV7-9 CASSLRTGDTEAFF TGTGCCAGCAGCTTGAGGACAGGGGACACTGAAGCTTTCTTT
. TRBJ1-5 . TRBV7-9 CASSLSGPFGQPQHF TGTGCCAGCAGCTTAAGTGGTCCATTTGGTCAGCCCCAGCATTTT
. TRBJ1-5 . TRBV27 CASSLYPGLNQPQHF TGTGCCAGCAGTTTATATCCGGGTCTAAATCAGCCCCAGCATTTT
. TRBJ1-4 . TRBV2 CASSEAGVENEKLFF TGTGCCAGCAGTGAAGCTGGGGTGGAAAATGAAAAACTGTTTTTT
. TRBJ1-5 TRBD1 TRBV7-8 CASSGAGTGLSNQPQHF TGTGCCAGCAGCGGAGCCGGGACAGGGCTTAGCAATCAGCCCCAGCATTTT
few TRBJ1-1 . TRBV19 CASSSGGGPPTEAFF TGTGCCAGTAGTAGCGGGGGTGGCCCTCCAACTGAAGCTTTCTTT
. TRBJ2-7 TRBD1 TRBV6-1 CASTPGTAYSEQYF TGTGCCAGCACCCCCGGGACAGCCTATTCCGAGCAGTACTTC
once TRBJ2-5 . TRBV5-1 CASSLSESQQTQYF TGCGCCAGCAGCTTGTCAGAGTCTCAACAGACCCAGTACTTC
. TRBJ2-5 TRBD1 TRBV5-1 CASSMTGGDETQYF TGCGCCAGCAGCATGACAGGGGGCGATGAGACCCAGTACTTC
. TRBJ1-4 . TRBV19 CASSTFNEKLFF TGTGCCAGCTCGACATTTAATGAAAAACTGTTTTTT
. TRBJ1-2 TRBD1 TRBV6-1 CASSPLQGAGGYTF TGTGCCAGCAGTCCTCTCCAGGGGGCTGGTGGCTACACCTTC
. TRBJ2-7 . TRBV7-8 CASSLWDYEQYF TGTGCCAGCAGCTTATGGGACTACGAGCAGTACTTC
. TRBJ1-2 . TRBV2 CASSEVDGYTF TGTGCCAGCAGTGAAGTTGATGGCTACACCTTC
. TRBJ1-2 . TRBV11-1 CASSPGDYGYTF TGTGCCAGCAGCCCCGGGGACTATGGCTACACCTTC
. TRBJ2-5 TRBD2 TRBV4-2 CASSRGQRGGVETQYF TGTGCCAGCAGCCGAGGGCAGCGGGGGGGCGTAGAGACCCAGTACTTC
. TRBJ1-2 . TRBV18 CASSSYDYGYTF TGTGCCAGCTCATCATACGACTATGGCTACACCTTC
. TRBJ1-5 TRBD1 TRBV2 CASTMDREQPQHF TGTGCCAGCACCATGGACAGGGAGCAGCCCCAGCATTTT
few TRBJ2-2 . TRBV4-2 CASSLLLGELFF TGTGCCAGCAGCCTACTCCTCGGGGAGCTGTTTTTT
. TRBJ2-2 TRBD1 TRBV7-2 CASSLVGTGFNTGELFF TGTGCCAGCAGCTTAGTTGGGACAGGGTTCAACACCGGGGAGCTGTTTTTT
few TRBJ1-5 . TRBV18 CASSSGDNRPQHF TGTGCCAGCTCGTCCGGGGATAATAGGCCCCAGCATTTT
. TRBJ2-5 . TRBV5-1 CASSLEGIETQYF TGCGCCAGCAGCTTGGAGGGCATCGAGACCCAGTACTTC
. TRBJ2-2 . TRBV4-3 CASSQMRGGTGELFF TGCGCCAGCAGCCAGATGAGGGGGGGGACCGGGGAGCTGTTTTTT
. TRBJ2-3 . TRBV29-1 CSVATGFSTDTQYF TGCAGCGTGGCCACAGGGTTTAGCACAGATACGCAGTATTTT